This passage covers 22 T cell receptor beta chains from one sample sequenced in a study of Ad26.COV2.S vaccination and SARS-CoV-2 variants (dated by TCRdb to the early 2020s). The library was produced with the immunoSEQ multiplex PCR assay. The immuneACCESS repertoire file appears here via TCRdb, limited to in-frame rearrangements. These files lack a portion of the clones; in checked studies, under half of the deficit traces to unresolved V genes, and the cause of the others is not known. This sample lists around 500,000 clones; nearly 90% were detected once. The ten most abundant clones make up approximately 1.7% of the sample. Sample treatment or condition, as interpreted from the label and publication: roughly 19 received Ad26.COV2.S at low or high dose, single or two shots; 5 received placebo; per-sample allocation not given. For vaccine and placebo recipients, repertoires were sequenced using samples collected on day 63 after the first injection.

Sequencing used peripheral blood, obtained in a trial of Ad26.COV2.S vaccine versus placebo. These TCRs come from a person between 18 and 65 years old who received the Ad26.COV2.S COVID-19 vaccine or a placebo.

This clone was observed once. The V and J genes are TRBV9 and TRBJ2-1; 13 bases map to TRBD2. The germline CDR1 and CDR2 sequences are SGDLS and YYNGEE. Losses at the gene ends were 4 bases for V and 7 bases for J; bases not matched to a gene: 5. This CDR3 region has 15 residues. CDR3 residues: CASSPGLAGVNEQFF. The CDR3 DNA is TGTGCCAGCAGCCCTGGACTAGCGGGAGTTAATGAGCAGTTCTTC.

This chain links TRBV5-1 with TRBJ2-7; 9 bases match TRBD2. V lost 0 bases to trimming and J lost 4 bases; unmatched junction nucleotides: 14. Per germline, CDR1 SGHRS and CDR2 YFSETQ. The CDR3 loop spans 18 amino acids. The DNA for the CDR3 is TGCGCCAGCAGCTTGGAGGGCAGGGGGAAACTAGCGGGTTACGAGCAGTACTTC. This sequence encodes CASSLEGRGKLAGYEQYF.

This clone was seen just once. V is TRBV14 and J is TRBJ2-2; 11 bases are shared with TRBD2. V lost 0 bases to trimming and J lost 4 bases; unmatched junction nucleotides: 4. CDR3 length: 17 residues. Germline V CDR1 and CDR2: SGHDN, FVKESK. CDR3 nucleotides: TGTGCCAGCAGCCAAGATTGGCTAGCGGGGGGCACCGGGGAGCTGTTTTTT. Translated, it gives CASSQDWLAGGTGELFF.

The chain combines TRBV7-2 with TRBJ1-4; weak D call: TRBD1 (6 bases). This CDR3 has 16 amino acids. V was trimmed by 2 bases and J by 2 bases, leaving 12 bases between them. The germline CDR1 and CDR2 sequences are SGHTA and FQGNSA. The CDR3 nucleotides are TGTGCCAGCAGCTTAATCTCCGGGGGCACTAATGAAAAACTGTTTTTT. It translates to CASSLISGGTNEKLFF.

The chain is built from TRBV18 and TRBJ1-2; D is unresolved. Germline-derived CDR1 and CDR2 are KGHSH and LQKENI. Trimming removed 2 bases at V and 4 bases at J, with 17 bases between. This CDR3 is 16 amino acids long. In DNA, the CDR3 is TGTGCCAGCTCACCAGTCATAGCCGGCGGCTCCTATGGCTACACCTTC. It translates to CASSPVIAGGSYGYTF.

This chain connects TRBV6-4 to TRBJ2-2; perhaps D is TRBD1 or TRBD2 (5 bases each). Trimming took off 2 bases at V and 7 bases at J, with 8 bases between the two ends. Germline lookup yields CDR1 MRHNA and CDR2 SNTAGT. This CDR3 spans 13 amino acids. The CDR3 here is CASSDMGVGELFF. CDR3 DNA sequence: TGTGCCAGCAGTGACATGGGGGTCGGGGAGCTGTTTTTT.

The genes are TRBV2 and TRBJ2-1; 9 bases line up with TRBD2. V lost 4 bases and J lost 7; bases outside the gene matches: 11. The CDR3 is 16 residues long. CDR1 is SNHLY and CDR2 is FYNNEI in the germline V gene. As DNA, the CDR3 is TGTGCCAGCAGTGTAGCGGGAGTAAGGTTAGGTAATGAGCAGTTCTTC. This gives the protein CASSVAGVRLGNEQFF.

This chain uses TRBV24-1 with TRBJ1-5, with TRBD1 as a possible D gene (5 bases). Germline CDR1 KGHDR, CDR2 SFDVKD. This CDR3 contains 16 residues. Deletions cut 3 bases from V and 1 base from J, with 12 bases between. Written as DNA, the CDR3 is TGTGCCACCAGTGATAGCAGCCGGGGGAGCAATCAGCCCCAGCATTTT. Translating gives CATSDSSRGSNQPQHF.

V is TRBV12-3 or TRBV12-4 and J is TRBJ1-1; 8 bases fit TRBD1. The CDR3 loop spans 13 amino acids. V gave up 7 bases and J gave up 5 bases; unmatched junction bases: 6. The CDR3 DNA sequence: TGTGCCAGCACCCGGACAGGGCGGACTGAAGCTTTCTTT. Protein sequence: CASTRTGRTEAFF.

This CDR3 reads CASSLEGLAGGPQYF. CDR3 DNA: TGCGCCAGCAGCTTGGAGGGACTAGCGGGAGGGCCACAGTACTTC. This chain connects TRBV5-1 to TRBJ2-7; 16 bases map to TRBD2. Germline V gene data show CDR1 as SGHRS and CDR2 as YFSETQ. The V gene end was trimmed by 0 bases and the J gene end by 10 bases; junction bases not matched to a gene: 4. The CDR3 spans 15 residues.

The chain carries TRBV5-5 and TRBJ1-1, with TRBD1 identical over 7 bases. This CDR3 region has 18 residues. V dropped 0 bases and J dropped 5; count of bases not matched to a gene: 16. CDR1 is SGHKS and CDR2 is YYEKEE in the germline V gene (reference sequence). CDR3 sequence (DNA): TGTGCCAGCAGCTTGGGTGGGATTTTCGGGACAGTAAGGACTGAAGCTTTCTTT. It translates to CASSLGGIFGTVRTEAFF.

CDR3 in DNA: TGTGCCAGCAGCTCAAGGGGGAAGACAGGGGAAACCTACGAGCAGTACTTC. Its protein product is CASSSRGKTGETYEQYF. The chain is built from TRBV7-9 and TRBJ2-7; TRBD1 agrees at 8 bases. J lost 2 bases, V lost 4 bases, and 13 bases had no gene match. CDR1 and CDR2 (germline): SEHNR, FQNEAQ (reference sequence). The length of the CDR3 is 17 residues.

The rearrangement links TRBV7-9 to TRBJ2-5, with TRBD2 identical over 14 bases. The CDR3 runs to 14 residues. The V gene's germline CDR1 is SEHNR and CDR2 FQNEAQ (reference sequence). With 5 bases clipped from V and 5 bases from J, the junction kept 1 base outside the gene matches. The CDR3 region is CASSRLAGGETQYF. In DNA form, the CDR3 reads TGTGCCAGCAGCCGACTAGCGGGAGGGGAGACCCAGTACTTC.

The chain couples TRBV4-1 to TRBJ2-7; no firm D call. The V end lost 0 bases, the J end lost 7 bases, and 13 bases lay between the germline ends. The germline gives CDR1 MGHRA, CDR2 YSYEKL. The CDR3 extends over 14 amino acids. The CDR3 reads CASSQDSEYGEQYF. DNA of the CDR3: TGCGCCAGCAGCCAAGACTCCGAGTATGGGGAGCAGTACTTC.

The chain carries TRBV6-1 and TRBJ2-1; D remains unclear. Germline V gene sequence: CDR1 MNHNS, CDR2 SASEGT. The CDR3 has 16 amino acids. V was pared by 1 base and J by 1 base, with 11 bases between. CDR3 sequence: CASSEGGLRSYNEQFF. Written as DNA, the CDR3 is TGTGCCAGCAGTGAAGGGGGTTTAAGGTCCTACAATGAGCAGTTCTTC.

J is TRBJ2-1 and V is TRBV6-6, with D possibly being TRBD1 (5 bases). This CDR3 spans 15 amino acids. Trimming took off 0 bases at V and 9 bases at J, with 15 bases between the two ends. CDR1 is MNHNY, CDR2 SVGAGI, per germline (reference sequence). CDR3 in DNA: TGTGCCAGCAGTTACTCGACTCAGGACATGGGTGAGCAGTTCTTC. Protein sequence: CASSYSTQDMGEQFF.

The chain links TRBV5-1 to TRBJ1-2; 7 bases line up with TRBD1. Unmatched junction bases numbered 11, after V lost 5 bases and J lost 4 bases. The CDR3 has 15 residues. Germline assignment: CDR1 SGHRS and CDR2 YFSETQ. CDR3 region: CASSSTGASGYGYTF. The CDR3 bases are TGCGCCAGCAGTTCCACAGGGGCGTCTGGCTATGGCTACACCTTC.

The rearrangement links TRBV5-4 to TRBJ2-5; TRBD2 aligns across 9 bases. Germline V gene sequence: CDR1 SGHNT, CDR2 YYREEE (reference sequence). The CDR3 is 15 amino acids. V gave up 3 bases and J gave up 2 bases; unmatched junction bases: 5. This CDR3 reads CASSSGTSRQETQYF. CDR3 nucleotide sequence: TGTGCCAGCAGCTCCGGGACTAGCCGTCAAGAGACCCAGTACTTC. Complete variable domain (other parts from reference TRBV5-4 and TRBJ2-5): ETGVTQSPTHLIKTRGQQVTLRCSSQSGHNTVSWYQQALGQGPQFIFQYYREEENGRGNFPPRFSGLQFPNYSSELNVNALELDDSALYLCASSSGTSRQETQYFGPGTRLLVL.

Of note for this clone: The sample contains more than one DNA sequence encoding this CDR3. The chain links TRBV19 to TRBJ1-2; weak D call: TRBD1 (5 bases). Trimming removed 5 bases at V and 1 base at J, with 8 bases between. CDR1 and CDR2 (germline): LNHDA, SQIVND (reference sequence). The CDR3 runs to 13 residues. The CDR3 region is CASSRDSNYGYTF. CDR3 DNA: TGTGCCAGTAGTCGCGACAGTAACTATGGCTACACCTTC.

Of note for this clone: Other nucleotide sequences in the sample specify the same CDR3. The chain is built from TRBV2 and TRBJ2-7; 9 bases are a match to TRBD1. V trimming: 7 bases; J trimming: 3 bases; junction bases outside the gene matches: 4. CDR1 is SNHLY and CDR2 is FYNNEI in the germline V gene. The CDR3 covers 13 residues. CDR3 nucleotide sequence: TGTGCCAGCAAACCGGGACAGGGCTACGAGCAGTACTTC. Protein: CASKPGQGYEQYF.

In this sample, this clone turned up a few times. CDR3 coding DNA: TGTGCCAGCAGCCCAAGGACAGTCATGAACACTGAAGCTTTCTTT. This sequence encodes CASSPRTVMNTEAFF. The chain carries TRBV3-1 (or the pseudogene TRBV3-2) and TRBJ1-1; tentative D call: TRBD1 (6 bases). V lost 4 bases to trimming and J lost 0 bases, with 12 bases between them. The CDR3 contains 15 residues. Per germline, CDR1 LGHDT and CDR2 YNNKEL (reference sequence).

The gene calls are TRBV7-8 and TRBJ2-5, with a possible D match to TRBD1 (6 bases). Trimming took off 2 bases at V and 4 bases at J, with 11 bases between the two ends. Germline V gene lookup returns CDR1 SGHVS and CDR2 FQNEAQ. The CDR3 has 14 amino acids. CDR3: CASSLIPGAETQYF. CDR3 coding DNA: TGTGCCAGCAGCTTAATCCCAGGGGCAGAGACCCAGTACTTC.